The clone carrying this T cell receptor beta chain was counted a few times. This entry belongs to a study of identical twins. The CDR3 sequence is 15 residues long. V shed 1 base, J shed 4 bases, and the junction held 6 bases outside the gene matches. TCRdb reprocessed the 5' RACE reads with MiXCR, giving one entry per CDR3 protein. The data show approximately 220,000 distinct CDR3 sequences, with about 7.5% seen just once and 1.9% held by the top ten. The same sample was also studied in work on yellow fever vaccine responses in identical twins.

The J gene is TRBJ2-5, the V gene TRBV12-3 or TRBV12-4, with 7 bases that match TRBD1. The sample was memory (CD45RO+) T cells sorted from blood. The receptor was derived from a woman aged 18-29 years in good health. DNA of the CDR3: TGTGCCAGCAGTTTAGGAGGGGGCCGGGGAGAGACCCAGTACTTC. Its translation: CASSLGGGRGETQYF.